The 31 T cell receptor beta chains given below trace back to one sample, sequenced in a study of OX40 agonist ivuxolimab in advanced cancers. The data were produced by immunoSEQ multiplex PCR, yet TCRdb's version contains in-frame clones alone and is incomplete. The data contain approximately 68,000 clones, more than 75% of them singletons. This sample comprised CD4+ or CD8+ T cells sorted from blood, obtained in a trial of the OX40 agonist ivuxolimab. The receptor source for this set is an adult with an advanced solid tumor such as melanoma, head and neck, liver or kidney cancer.

This sequence joins TRBV19 and TRBJ2-7; TRBD2 aligns across 11 bases. The CDR3 runs 14 residues. Germline V CDR1 and CDR2: LNHDA, SQIVND (reference sequence). V gave up 9 bases and J gave up 0 bases; unmatched junction bases: 4. The CDR3 protein is CASASGGSSYEQYF. The CDR3, as DNA: TGTGCCAGCGCTAGCGGGGGGAGCTCCTACGAGCAGTACTTC.

The chain uses TRBV28 and TRBJ1-2; D remains unclear. This CDR3 comprises 14 residues. The ends were cut back, 6 bases at V and 0 bases at J, with 11 bases in the middle. Per the germline V gene, CDR1 is MDHEN and CDR2 is SYDVKM. The CDR3 DNA follows: TGTGCCAGCAGCCTGCGGGCGCCTAACTATGGCTACACCTTC. Protein: CASSLRAPNYGYTF.

This chain connects TRBV18 to TRBJ1-1; D gene unclear. The CDR3 is made up of 12 amino acids. Looked up from germline, CDR1 is KGHSH and CDR2 is LQKENI. V lost 4 bases, J lost 0 bases, and 3 bases lay in between. CDR3 DNA sequence: TGTGCCAGCTCACGATTGAACACTGAAGCTTTCTTT. This gives the protein CASSRLNTEAFF.

The chain recombines TRBV29-1 with TRBJ2-3; 9 bases align to TRBD2. The trim removed 6 bases at V and 6 bases at J, leaving 7 bases unmatched. Germline lookup yields CDR1 SQVTM and CDR2 ANQGSEA. The CDR3 totals 13 residues. CDR3 in amino acids: CSVGTTSGDTQYF. Here the CDR3 DNA reads TGCAGCGTCGGGACAACTAGCGGGGATACGCAGTATTTT.

This clone was counted only a few times. The chain has TRBV6-6 and TRBJ1-6; no reliable D call. Trimming shortened V by 3 bases and J by 10 bases, and 16 bases separated the two germline ends. CDR1 and CDR2 from the germline V gene are MNHNY and SVGAGI (reference sequence). The CDR3 is made up of 15 amino acids. The CDR3 nucleotides are TGTGCCAGCAGTTATGTTCTTGGGGTGTCCTCACCCCTCCACTTT. Translated: CASSYVLGVSSPLHF.

The V and J genes are TRBV28 and TRBJ1-2; possible D gene TRBD1, 5 bases. The CDR3 is 12 amino acids. Germline-derived CDR1 and CDR2 are MDHEN and SYDVKM. Trimming took off 7 bases at V and 4 bases at J, with 10 bases between the two ends. CDR3 DNA: TGTGCCAGCACCGGGGCCATCTATGGCTACACCTTC. This sequence encodes CASTGAIYGYTF.

V and J are TRBV9 and TRBJ2-1, with D unclear. Per germline, CDR1 SGDLS and CDR2 YYNGEE. The CDR3 is 15 residues long. V dropped 0 bases and J dropped 10 bases, with 17 bases sitting between them. CDR3 loop: CASSVVSDPSREQFF. The CDR3 DNA sequence: TGTGCCAGCAGCGTAGTTAGTGACCCCTCCAGGGAGCAGTTCTTC.

This rearrangement joins TRBV15 to TRBJ1-5, with a possible D match to TRBD1 (5 bases). Trimming pared 4 bases from V and 2 bases from J, leaving 9 bases between. Germline loops: CDR1 LNHNV, CDR2 YYDKDF (reference sequence). The CDR3 spans 14 residues. This CDR3 is CATSTGQGNQPQHF. The CDR3 DNA sequence: TGTGCCACCAGCACAGGGCAGGGCAATCAGCCCCAGCATTTT.

V and J are TRBV5-1 and TRBJ2-1; D perhaps matches TRBD2 (5 bases). CDR1 is SGHRS and CDR2 is YFSETQ in the germline V gene. CDR3 size: 14 residues. V gave up 4 bases and J gave up 4 bases, with 12 bases separating them. The CDR3, as DNA: TGCGCCAGCAGCCCCCCTGGCGGGTACAATGAGCAGTTCTTC. As protein: CASSPPGGYNEQFF. Full variable domain (outside the CDR3, taken from reference TRBV5-1 and TRBJ2-1): KAGVTQTPRYLIKTRGQQVTLSCSPISGHRSVSWYQQTPGQGLQFLFEYFSETQRNKGNFPGRFSGRQFSNSRSEMNVSTLELGDSALYLCASSPPGGYNEQFFGPGTRLTVL.

This clone has just one count. CDR3 loop: CASSYGGTGTYEQYF. The DNA for the CDR3 is TGCGCCAGCAGCTACGGCGGGACAGGGACCTACGAGCAGTACTTC. The chain couples TRBV5-1 to TRBJ2-7; TRBD1 matches at 9 bases. This CDR3 spans 15 amino acids. CDR1 and CDR2 from the germline V gene are SGHRS and YFSETQ. Trimming removed 3 bases from V and 2 bases from J; junction bases left unmatched: 6.

This sequence joins TRBV5-6 and TRBJ1-2; 7 bases are a match to TRBD1. Trimming at V came to 4 bases and at J to 8 bases, leaving 11 bases not matched to a gene. Germline V gives CDR1 SGHDT, CDR2 YYEEEE. This CDR3 contains 14 residues. The CDR3 spells CASSDVTGRDGYTF. Here the CDR3 DNA reads TGTGCCAGCAGCGATGTGACAGGGAGGGACGGCTACACCTTC.

V gene TRBV10-3 combines with J gene TRBJ2-1, with D hard to call. The CDR3 contains 15 residues. The V gene lost 10 bases and the J gene lost 10 bases, with 26 bases spanning the gap. The germline gives CDR1 ENHRY, CDR2 SYGVKD. The CDR3 DNA reads TGTGCCAGCAGCTTGGGGTCGCATCTCTCGGAAGAGCAGTTCTTC. The encoded protein is CASSLGSHLSEEQFF.

The V call is TRBV7-3, the J call TRBJ2-1; 7 bases line up with TRBD1. CDR1 SGHTA and CDR2 FQGTGA come from the germline V gene. This CDR3 spans 12 amino acids. The J segment lost 7 bases and the V segment lost 4 bases, leaving 1 base of the junction unmatched. The CDR3 bases are TGTGCCAGCAGCTCACAGGGGAATGAGCAGTTCTTC. Its protein product is CASSSQGNEQFF. Based on the CDR3 plus reference TRBV7-3 and TRBJ2-1, the full variable domain is GAGVSQTPSNKVTEKGKYVELRCDPISGHTALYWYRQSLGQGPEFLIYFQGTGAADDSGLPNDRFFAVRPEGSVSTLKIQRTERGDSAVYLCASSSQGNEQFFGPGTRLTVL.

V usage is TRBV9 and J usage is TRBJ1-3; D remains ambiguous. Trimming pared 3 bases from V and 0 bases from J, leaving 10 bases between. CDR1 and CDR2 (germline): SGDLS, YYNGEE. The CDR3 has 15 residues. CDR3 sequence (DNA): TGTGCCAGCAGCGATCGGGTGAGCTCTGGAAACACCATATATTTT. Its protein is CASSDRVSSGNTIYF.

V gene TRBV9 combines with J gene TRBJ2-1, with TRBD2 matching 12 bases. The V and J ends lost 3 bases and 7 bases, in that order; junction bases with no gene match: 5. There are 15 residues in the CDR3. The germline V gene has CDR1 SGDLS and CDR2 YYNGEE. This CDR3 reads CASSASGRGPNEQFF. CDR3 sequence (DNA): TGTGCCAGCAGCGCTAGCGGGAGGGGGCCGAATGAGCAGTTCTTC.

This chain connects TRBV7-9 to TRBJ2-2; 12 bases line up with TRBD2. Germline V gene lookup returns CDR1 SEHNR and CDR2 FQNEAQ (reference sequence). The CDR3 extends over 14 amino acids. V was clipped by 6 bases and J by 6 bases; unmatched bases: 2. For the CDR3, the DNA is TGTGCCAGCAGACCTAGCGGGAGGGCCGGGGAGCTGTTTTTT. This encodes CASRPSGRAGELFF.

V and J are TRBV4-1 and TRBJ2-3, with 9 positions matching TRBD2. The ends lost 5 bases at V and 2 bases at J; junction bases unmatched: 5. Germline V gene lookup returns CDR1 MGHRA and CDR2 YSYEKL. The CDR3 loop spans 15 amino acids. This CDR3 is CASSTRTSDTDTQYF. CDR3 DNA sequence: TGCGCCAGCAGCACCAGGACTAGCGACACAGATACGCAGTATTTT.

The chain couples TRBV30 to TRBJ2-7; D gene unclear. CDR1 is GTSNPN and CDR2 is SVGIG in the germline V gene (reference sequence). There are 13 residues in the CDR3. V lost 4 bases to trimming and J lost 0 bases, with 10 bases between them. The DNA of the CDR3 is TGTGCCTGGATCAAGAAAAGCTCCTACGAGCAGTACTTC. Its translation is CAWIKKSSYEQYF.

The V gene is TRBV7-9, the J gene TRBJ1-6, with D possibly TRBD1 on 6 matching bases. The germline CDR1 and CDR2 sequences are SEHNR and FQNEAQ (reference sequence). The CDR3 has 16 amino acids. The V gene lost 5 bases and the J gene lost 7 bases, with 18 bases spanning the gap. The CDR3 loop is CASSRGGQIPNSPLHF. The DNA for the CDR3 is TGTGCCAGCAGCCGCGGGGGGCAGATCCCCAATTCACCCCTCCACTTT.

The chain recombines TRBV5-1 with TRBJ2-3, with a tentative D call TRBD1 (6 bases). The CDR3 is made up of 15 amino acids. Per germline, CDR1 SGHRS and CDR2 YFSETQ. Trimming left V 1 base short and J 1 base short, with 10 bases between. The CDR3 reads CASSLTGIGTDTQYF. CDR3 DNA sequence: TGCGCCAGCAGCTTGACAGGGATCGGCACAGATACGCAGTATTTT.

V usage is TRBV5-1 and J usage is TRBJ1-4; D unresolved. The CDR3 length is 17 residues. Germline loops: CDR1 SGHRS, CDR2 YFSETQ. The ends were cut back, 0 bases at V and 0 bases at J, with 12 bases in the middle. Written as DNA, the CDR3 is TGCGCCAGCAGCTTGGTCGGGGATCCTACAACTAATGAAAAACTGTTTTTT. Protein: CASSLVGDPTTNEKLFF. Using reference TRBV5-1 and TRBJ1-4 for the parts outside the CDR3, the full variable domain is KAGVTQTPRYLIKTRGQQVTLSCSPISGHRSVSWYQQTPGQGLQFLFEYFSETQRNKGNFPGRFSGRQFSNSRSEMNVSTLELGDSALYLCASSLVGDPTTNEKLFFGSGTQLSVL.

The rearrangement links TRBV11-2 to TRBJ2-7; D may be TRBD1 or TRBD2 (5 bases each). The germline CDR1 and CDR2 sequences are SGHAT and FQNNGV. CDR3 size: 14 residues. Deletions cut 2 bases from V and 3 bases from J, with 11 bases between. The DNA of the CDR3 is TGTGCCAGCAGCTTACCGGGGACCGACTACGAGCAGTACTTC. It yields the protein CASSLPGTDYEQYF.

The V and J genes are TRBV19 and TRBJ1-6, with a possible D match to TRBD1 (5 bases). CDR1 LNHDA and CDR2 SQIVND come from the germline V gene (reference sequence). V was trimmed by 6 bases and J by 14 bases, leaving 26 bases between them. The CDR3 spans 16 residues. The CDR3 DNA sequence: TGTGCCAGTAGCCTCCTTAGTGGGGCCGGGGGAGCGGCCCTCCACTTT. Amino acid sequence: CASSLLSGAGGAALHF. The whole variable domain, remainder taken from reference TRBV19 and TRBJ1-6, is DGGITQSPKYLFRKEGQNVTLSCEQNLNHDAMYWYRQDPGQGLRLIYYSQIVNDFQKGDIAEGYSVSREKKESFPLTVTSAQKNPTAFYLCASSLLSGAGGAALHFGNGTRLTVT.

This sequence joins TRBV30 and TRBJ1-3; D gene unclear. CDR3 size: 13 residues. CDR1 and CDR2 from the germline V gene are GTSNPN and SVGIG (reference sequence). V gave up 7 bases and J gave up 2 bases, with 12 bases separating them. The CDR3 protein is CASKTGAGNTIYF. DNA of the CDR3: TGTGCCTCAAAGACCGGCGCTGGAAACACCATATATTTT. The full variable domain, rest sourced from reference TRBV30 and TRBJ1-3, is SQTIHQWPATLVQPVGSPLSLECTVEGTSNPNLYWYRQAAGRGLQLLFYSVGIGQISSEVPQNLSASRPQDRQFILSSKKLLLSDSGFYLCASKTGAGNTIYFGEGSWLTVV.

This clone was picked up a small number of times. The rearrangement links TRBV5-1 to TRBJ2-5; D could derive from TRBD1 or TRBD2 (6 bases each). Germline V gene sequence: CDR1 SGHRS, CDR2 YFSETQ. The V gene lost 5 bases and the J gene lost 1 base, with 15 bases spanning the gap. The CDR3 length is 15 residues. CDR3 nucleotide sequence: TGCGCCAGCAGGCGCAGTGGAGGGGGCCAAGAGACCCAGTACTTC. Encoded protein: CASRRSGGGQETQYF.

The rearrangement links TRBV5-1 to TRBJ2-7, with unresolved D. The V gene lost 1 base and the J gene lost 6 bases, with 17 bases spanning the gap. This CDR3 is built from 15 residues. Germline CDR1 and CDR2: SGHRS and YFSETQ. CDR3 region: CASSLQPLDKGEQYF. For the CDR3, the DNA is TGCGCCAGCAGCTTGCAACCTCTCGACAAGGGCGAGCAGTACTTC.

The chain uses TRBV25-1 and TRBJ2-3; TRBD2 matches 7 bases. Per germline, CDR1 MGHDK and CDR2 SYGVNS. This CDR3 region has 16 residues. With 1 base clipped from V and 1 base from J, the junction kept 5 bases outside the gene matches. The CDR3 region has the DNA TGTGCCAGCAGTGAATCCCTAGCGGTCCGCACAGATACGCAGTATTTT. Translated, it gives CASSESLAVRTDTQYF.

The rearrangement uses TRBV7-2 and TRBJ2-3; 9 nucleotides match TRBD1. This CDR3 has 15 residues. V dropped 5 bases and J dropped 3; count of bases not matched to a gene: 6. CDR1 and CDR2 (germline): SGHTA, FQGNSA. The CDR3 DNA follows: TGTGCCAGCAGCCTACAGGGGGCCTCAACAGATACGCAGTATTTT. Protein: CASSLQGASTDTQYF.

The rearrangement links TRBV30 to TRBJ2-6, with TRBD1 identical over 8 bases. V lost 4 bases to trimming and J lost 3 bases; unmatched junction nucleotides: 2. Per germline, CDR1 GTSNPN and CDR2 SVGIG (reference sequence). This CDR3 spans 14 amino acids. The CDR3 protein is CAWNRGFGANVLTF. The CDR3 nucleotides are TGTGCCTGGAACAGGGGGTTTGGGGCCAACGTCCTGACTTTC.

The chain combines TRBV5-1 with TRBJ2-1, with TRBD2 matching over 8 bases. The germline gives CDR1 SGHRS, CDR2 YFSETQ. The CDR3 has 15 amino acids. Trimming took 0 bases from V and 6 from J; bases not matched to a gene: 5. The CDR3 DNA sequence: TGCGCCAGCAGCTTGGTCGGGGGGGCCCTCAATGAGCAGTTCTTC. Its translation: CASSLVGGALNEQFF.

This rearrangement joins TRBV6-5 to TRBJ2-7; possibly TRBD1 for D (6 bases). This CDR3 region has 16 residues. Trimming removed 3 bases at V and 0 bases at J, with 15 bases between. CDR1 and CDR2 (germline): MNHEY, SVGAGI. The chain's CDR3 is CASSYRGTLGSYEQYF. The CDR3 nucleotides are TGTGCCAGCAGTTATCGAGGGACACTCGGCTCCTACGAGCAGTACTTC.